This T cell receptor beta chain derives from a study of control samples from healthy donors and cancer patients. The V end lost 0 bases, the J end lost 3 bases, and 11 bases lay between the germline ends. Germline V lookup: CDR1 SGHVS, CDR2 FQNEAQ. This CDR3 has 15 amino acids. Assay used: immunoSEQ multiplex PCR; TCRdb lists only in-frame clones, some missing. This table has roughly 93,000 clones, less than 90% appearing once. The chain carries TRBV7-8 and TRBJ2-5, with D possibly called TRBD1 or TRBD2 (6 bases each). The sequence was obtained from a woman aged 45 to 65 with colorectal cancer. The sequencing input was PBMCs. CDR3 sequence: CASSLAGGSEETQYF. DNA for the CDR3: TGTGCCAGCAGCTTAGCGGGGGGCTCAGAAGAGACCCAGTACTTC.